The 18 T cell receptor beta chains presented below share a single source sample, sequenced in a study of blood T cell repertoires in COVID-19. The protocol was immunoSEQ multiplex PCR, while the TCRdb copy is restricted to in-frame clones and leaves out a portion. This repertoire shows 200,000 to 250,000 clones, 75% to 90% found once; its top ten account for around 2.2%. Sequencing input: peripheral blood. These receptors originate from a man aged 25 to 45 who had recovered from COVID-19.

The chain links TRBV3-1 (or the pseudogene TRBV3-2) to TRBJ2-7, with 8 nucleotides matching TRBD1. The J segment lost 1 base and the V segment lost 4 bases, leaving 6 bases of the junction unmatched. This CDR3 is 15 amino acids long. CDR1 is LGHDT and CDR2 is YNNKEL in the germline V gene (reference sequence). The CDR3 is CASSRWTGISYEQYF. Here the CDR3 DNA reads TGTGCCAGCAGCCGATGGACAGGGATTTCCTACGAGCAGTACTTC.

The J gene is TRBJ1-3, the V gene TRBV6-5; TRBD1 matches at 11 bases. Per the germline V gene, CDR1 is MNHEY and CDR2 is SVGAGI. The length of the CDR3 is 16 residues. After removal of 0 bases from V and 2 bases from J, the junction contained 0 bases not matched to a gene. Written as DNA, the CDR3 is TGTGCCAGCAGTTACTCGGACAGGGGGCCTGGAAACACCATATATTTT. Protein sequence: CASSYSDRGPGNTIYF.

The sample holds one count of this clone. V usage is TRBV30 and J usage is TRBJ2-7, with D possibly being TRBD2 (6 bases). The CDR3 runs to 13 residues. The ends were cut back, 5 bases at V and 3 bases at J, with 14 bases in the middle. Germline V gene sequence: CDR1 GTSNPN, CDR2 SVGIG (reference sequence). The CDR3 nucleotides read TGTGCCTGGTGTCCGGGACTCGACTACGAGCAGTACTTC. Protein sequence: CAWCPGLDYEQYF.

This rearrangement joins TRBV7-2 to TRBJ1-4; D gene ambiguous. The CDR3 has 15 amino acids. With 2 bases removed from V and 7 bases from J, the gap between germline ends came to 14 bases. Germline CDR1 and CDR2: SGHTA and FQGNSA. The CDR3 nucleotides read TGTGCCAGCAGCTTACAATCCGAGCGCAGTGAAAAACTGTTTTTT. This encodes CASSLQSERSEKLFF. Filled out from reference TRBV7-2 and TRBJ1-4, the complete variable domain reads GAGVSQSPSNKVTEKGKDVELRCDPISGHTALYWYRQSLGQGLEFLIYFQGNSAPDKSGLPSDRFSAERTGGSVSTLTIQRTQQEDSAVYLCASSLQSERSEKLFFGSGTQLSVL.

The chain links TRBV7-9 to TRBJ2-2; tentatively, D is TRBD1 (5 bases). The CDR3 runs to 15 residues. The germline CDR1 and CDR2 sequences are SEHNR and FQNEAQ (reference sequence). Between the trimmed V and J ends, which lost 3 bases and 6 bases, there was a span of 14 bases. The CDR3: CASSFHSGFAGELFF. The CDR3 DNA reads as TGTGCCAGCAGCTTTCACTCAGGGTTTGCCGGGGAGCTGTTTTTT.

This chain links TRBV2 with TRBJ2-5; D not resolved. Trimming stripped 2 bases from V and 2 bases from J, with 9 bases between. The length of the CDR3 is 14 residues. CDR1 is SNHLY, CDR2 FYNNEI, per germline. The chain's CDR3 is CASSEPRTQETQYF. Written as DNA, the CDR3 is TGTGCCAGCAGTGAACCCAGAACGCAAGAGACCCAGTACTTC.

This sequence joins TRBV5-1 and TRBJ2-3; TRBD2 aligns across 8 bases. The CDR3 is 14 residues long. V trimming: 5 bases; J trimming: 7 bases; junction bases outside the gene matches: 9. The germline gives CDR1 SGHRS, CDR2 YFSETQ. The chain's CDR3 is CASRVSGASNTQYF. The CDR3 region has the DNA TGCGCCAGCAGGGTTAGCGGGGCCTCGAATACGCAGTATTTT.

The chain has TRBV7-9 and TRBJ1-6; D might be TRBD1 (5 bases). V was trimmed by 1 base and J by 6 bases, leaving 10 bases between them. Germline V gives CDR1 SEHNR, CDR2 FQNEAQ (reference sequence). The length of the CDR3 is 15 residues. Here the CDR3 reads CASSLVRRGNSPLHF. The CDR3 DNA is TGTGCCAGCAGCTTAGTTAGGAGGGGTAATTCACCCCTCCACTTT.

This chain connects TRBV9 to TRBJ2-7; D might be TRBD2 (6 bases). CDR1 SGDLS and CDR2 YYNGEE come from the germline V gene. This CDR3 is built from 15 residues. Trimming cost V 0 bases and J 6 bases, with 16 bases left between them. This CDR3 is CASSVDPRDSGEQYF. The DNA for the CDR3 is TGTGCCAGCAGCGTAGACCCAAGGGACTCGGGCGAGCAGTACTTC.

The chain carries TRBV3-1 (or the pseudogene TRBV3-2) and TRBJ1-2, with a tentative D call TRBD1 (5 bases). Trimming removed 0 bases at V and 4 bases at J, with 9 bases between. This CDR3 has 14 residues. Germline CDR1 and CDR2: LGHDT and YNNKEL (reference sequence). Here the CDR3 reads CASSQDRGIYGYTF. The CDR3 DNA follows: TGTGCCAGCAGCCAAGATAGGGGAATCTATGGCTACACCTTC.

The rearrangement links TRBV19 to TRBJ1-2, with 7 bases that match TRBD1. This CDR3 has 13 amino acids. Germline V lookup: CDR1 LNHDA, CDR2 SQIVND (reference sequence). V was pared by 10 bases and J by 4 bases, with 9 bases of the junction left unmatched. Here the CDR3 reads CATCRAGGYGYTF. CDR3 DNA sequence: TGTGCCACATGTCGGGCAGGGGGCTATGGCTACACCTTC.

In DNA, the CDR3 is TGTGCCAGCAGTTTGTCAGGGTCCTACAATGAGCAGTTCTTC. It is translated as CASSLSGSYNEQFF. The V call is TRBV6-2 or TRBV6-3, the J call TRBJ2-1, with D tentatively TRBD1 (5 bases). Germline lookup yields CDR1 MNHEY and CDR2 SVGEGT. V was cut by 4 bases and J by 1 base, with 8 bases left in between. The CDR3 is 14 residues long.

The J gene is TRBJ2-1, the V gene TRBV10-3, with a possible D match to TRBD2 (6 bases). Trimming left V 8 bases short and J 4 bases short, with 18 bases between. The CDR3 sequence is 15 residues long. Germline V gene data show CDR1 as ENHRY and CDR2 as SYGVKD. The CDR3 sequence is CAIGGLDLRYNEQFF. CDR3 DNA: TGTGCCATCGGGGGGTTAGATCTACGATACAATGAGCAGTTCTTC.

The rearrangement uses TRBV6-2 or TRBV6-3 and TRBJ1-2; 11 bases map to TRBD1. Trimming took 1 base from V and 2 from J; bases not matched to a gene: 15. This CDR3 is built from 20 residues. CDR1 MNHEY and CDR2 SVGEGT come from the germline V gene. CDR3 region: CASSYFGGADRGRENYGYTF. The CDR3, as DNA: TGTGCCAGCAGTTACTTCGGGGGTGCGGACAGGGGGCGTGAGAACTATGGCTACACCTTC.

CDR3 DNA sequence: TGTGCCAGCAGTAACAGGGGGAACACTGAAGCTTTCTTT. Its translation: CASSNRGNTEAFF. This rearrangement joins TRBV5-4 to TRBJ1-1; 7 bases line up with TRBD1. V was pared by 5 bases and J by 1 base, with 2 bases of the junction left unmatched. The CDR3 spans 13 residues. Per germline, CDR1 SGHNT and CDR2 YYREEE (reference sequence).

The chain combines TRBV6-5 with TRBJ1-1, with D perhaps TRBD1 (5 bases). The germline CDR1 and CDR2 sequences are MNHEY and SVGAGI. Trimming cost V 6 bases and J 11 bases, with 10 bases left between them. The CDR3 sequence is 10 residues long. DNA of the CDR3: TGTGCCAGCAGGGGGGGTAGGGCTTTCTTT. This translates into CASRGGRAFF.

In DNA form, the CDR3 reads TGTGCCACCGATCCCGGGGGCACAGATACGCAGTATTTT. Its translation: CATDPGGTDTQYF. The chain uses TRBV6-5 and TRBJ2-3, with a weak D call TRBD2 (5 bases). Germline V lookup: CDR1 MNHEY, CDR2 SVGAGI. Trimming took 10 bases from V and 1 from J, leaving 12 bases between them. The CDR3 is 13 residues long.

The chain recombines TRBV7-2 with TRBJ2-3; 10 positions match TRBD2. V dropped 5 bases and J dropped 6; count of bases not matched to a gene: 5. CDR1 is SGHTA and CDR2 is FQGNSA in the germline V gene. The CDR3 is 14 residues long. The CDR3 region is CASSPGTSADTQYF. The CDR3 bases are TGTGCCAGCAGCCCTGGGACTAGCGCGGATACGCAGTATTTT.